Here is one T cell receptor beta chain with its context. Antigen specificity is unknown. The data were taken from a study of shared clonotypes between healthy human individuals. Overall study findings and caveats: Memory subsets generally showed smaller estimated richness than naive subsets did.

Splitting of each subset's genomic DNA was done evenly across several immunoSEQ plates. Template for every sorted-subset replicate PCR totaled about 0.2 ug DNA, roughly 30,000 T cell genomes. Using immunoSEQ multiplex PCR, the repertoire was profiled, and TCRdb retains in-frame clones only, with some absent. The table includes about 2.4 million clones, 80% to 95% detected once. The receptor comes from a man aged 18-30 years in good health. Some clones in this sample may be carry-over from other donors' samples. Material for sequencing was naive CD4+ T cells from PBMCs. Documented subset: CD45RA+ positively selected.

This CDR3 reads CASSIRREGDTQYF. The DNA of the CDR3 is TGTGCCAGTAGTATCCGGCGGGAGGGAGATACGCAGTATTTT. V is TRBV19 and J is TRBJ2-3; 9 bases map to TRBD2. J lost 5 bases, V lost 3 bases, and 3 bases had no gene match. The CDR3 has 14 residues. The germline V gene encodes CDR1 LNHDA and CDR2 SQIVND (reference sequence).